This T cell receptor (beta chain) was sequenced for a study of human T cells and chemical hapten exposure. Study information: TCR yield per sample varied, mainly due to pooled library volumes.

Trimming left V 4 bases short and J 1 base short, with 14 bases between. This CDR3 has 17 residues. Germline values: CDR1 MNHEY, CDR2 SMNVEV (reference sequence). This clonotype was recorded a few times. Unfractionated whole blood served as the source for total RNA extraction. As the library was built, unique molecular identifiers were attached to individual cDNA molecules. TCRdb passed the reads through MiXCR, listing each CDR3 protein once. The table includes 120,000 or so distinct CDR3 sequences, 8.5% to 9% detected once. Specimen: whole blood. The chain combines TRBV27 with TRBJ2-6; no clear D gene. The TCR originated in a human donor in good health. Some clones in this sample may be carry-over from other donors' samples. In DNA, the CDR3 is TGTGCCAGCAGTTCGTTGAACAGAAGATCTGGGGCCAACGTCCTGACTTTC. It encodes CASSSLNRRSGANVLTF.